The 21 T cell receptor delta chains below all came from one sample that was sequenced in a study of γδ T cells in repeated Plasmodium falciparum infection. TCRdb processed the multiplex PCR reads again with the CATT caller. The sample shows 85,000 to 90,000 delta-chain clones, around 1.4% of them seen only once. Flow sorting of PBMC yielded separate Vgamma9/Vdelta2+ and Vdelta2-negative gammadelta T cell populations for bulk repertoire analysis. The sequenced sample was gamma-delta T cells from blood. The receptors stem from a pool of human donors (malaria-infected and uninfected, not separated).

This clone appeared a few times. TCRdb shows a much larger clone's protein in place of this DNA's translation, and the two differ at residue 5, likely through a read error; the protein shown is translated from the DNA. The chain links TRDV2 to TRDJ2; 10 bases map to TRDD3. CDR3 length: 15 amino acids. CDR1 and CDR2 from the germline V gene are GEAIGNYY and EKD. The junction had 6 bases not matched to a gene; V was cut back by 3 bases and J by 6 bases. CDR3 sequence (DNA): TGTGCCTGTGACCCCCTGGGGGATAGTTCAGCACAACTCTTCTTT. Its protein product is CACDPLGDSSAQLFF.

This clone was counted many times. This may stem from a read error, because a much larger clone lies one nucleotide away. The rearrangement links TRDV1 to TRDJ1; TRDD2 or TRDD3 may be the D gene (5 bases each). TCRdb lists no J gene, so it was determined here by aligning the DNA to germline. The CDR3 consists of 23 residues. Germline CDR1 is TSWWSYY and CDR2 is QGS. CDR3 amino acids: CALGELTLHGLWWGPPDTDKLIF. The CDR3 DNA reads as TGTGCCCTTGGGGAACTAACCCTACACGGTTTATGGTGGGGACCCCCTGACACCGATAAACTCATCTTT.

Of note for this clone: TCRdb shows a much larger clone's protein in place of this DNA's translation, and the two differ at residue 17, likely through a read error; the protein shown is translated from the DNA. The J gene is TRDJ1, the V gene TRDV1; 13 positions match TRDD3. The J gene, absent from TCRdb, was called here by matching the DNA to germline. J lost 3 bases, V lost 2 bases, and 21 bases had no gene match. The CDR3 length is 22 residues. Germline CDR1 TSWWSYY, CDR2 QGS. CDR3 protein: CALGERLVPRVTGGYAPDKLIF. In nucleotides, the CDR3 is TGTGCTCTTGGGGAAAGACTCGTCCCTCGGGTTACTGGGGGATACGCGCCCGATAAACTCATCTTT.

Concerning this clone itself: A single base is all that separates this from a far larger clone, so a read error is likely. Other DNA sequences of this sample code for an identical CDR3. The chain joins TRDV1 to TRDJ1; TRDD3 is a possible D gene (5 bases). Germline V CDR1 and CDR2: TSWWSYY, QGS. The CDR3 is 14 residues long. This CDR3 reads CALGEDRGDDKLIF. Written as DNA, the CDR3 is TGTGCTCTTGGGGAGGATAGAGGGGACGATAAACTCATCTTC.

This clone appeared many times. The protein TCRdb lists belongs to a much larger clone and differs from this DNA's translation at residue 18, which points to a read error; the protein shown is made from the DNA. CDR3 coding DNA: TGTGCCTGTGACACCCTTACTGGGGGATACCCCGACAGAATGACCGATAAACCCATCTTT. It translates to CACDTLTGGYPDRMTDKPIF. This sequence joins TRDV2 and TRDJ1; TRDD3 agrees at 12 bases. In germline, CDR1 is GEAIGNYY, CDR2 EKD. The CDR3 is 20 amino acids.

This clone was seen ten or more times. A far larger clone is one nucleotide away, so this likely arose from a read error. The same CDR3 arises from other DNA sequences in this sample as well. Written as DNA, the CDR3 is TGTGCTCTTGGGGAGCGGGGCCACAAACTCATCTTT. Translation: CALGERGHKLIF. The chain employs TRDV1 and TRDJ1; D remains ambiguous. This CDR3 is 12 amino acids long. Trimming removed 3 bases at V and 8 bases at J, with 10 bases between. CDR1 and CDR2 (germline): TSWWSYY, QGS.

This clone was seen more than once but under ten times. The CDR3 coding sequence is TGTGCTCTTGGGGAACCAGGTACTCCGGGTTGGGGGATACAGGATAAACTCATCTTT. Its protein product is CALGEPGTPGWGIQDKLIF. The rearrangement joins TRDV1 to TRDJ1, with 10 bases fitting TRDD3. From germline, CDR1 is TSWWSYY and CDR2 QGS. This CDR3 has 19 amino acids. V gave up 1 base and J gave up 5 bases; unmatched junction bases: 16.

This clone has at least ten counts. This specimen includes other DNA sequences encoding the same CDR3. This sequence joins TRDV2 and TRDJ1; possibly TRDD3 for D (6 bases). The germline V gene has CDR1 GEAIGNYY and CDR2 EKD. Trimming removed 0 bases at V and 0 bases at J, with 13 bases between. The CDR3 consists of 16 residues. DNA for the CDR3: TGTGCCTGTGACACCGTGGGGGGCGAATACACCGATAAACTCATCTTT. Its protein product is CACDTVGGEYTDKLIF.

There are many counts of this clone. This same CDR3 is encoded by further DNA sequences in the sample. This sequence joins TRDV2 and TRDJ3, with 10 bases aligning to TRDD3. V was clipped by 0 bases and J by 1 base; unmatched bases: 11. Germline values: CDR1 GEAIGNYY, CDR2 EKD. The CDR3 has 21 amino acids. CDR3 nucleotide sequence: TGTGCCTGTGACACCGCGCTCCACACTGGGGGATCATCCTGGGACACCCGACAGATGTTTTTC. Encoded protein: CACDTALHTGGSSWDTRQMFF.

Many counts were recorded for this clone. The CDR3 DNA sequence: TGTGCTCTTGGGAACGAGGCCTTCCTATACTGGGGGCCCCCGGGTACCGATAAACTCATCTTT. It is translated as CALGNEAFLYWGPPGTDKLIF. The V gene is TRDV1, the J gene TRDJ1, with D perhaps given as TRDD2 or TRDD3 (8 bases each). The germline V and J ends were trimmed by 5 bases and 2 bases, with 33 bases remaining between them. The germline V gene has CDR1 TSWWSYY and CDR2 QGS. The CDR3 extends over 21 amino acids.

There are a few counts of this clone. The genes are TRDV1 and TRDJ1; 9 bases agree with TRDD3. V gave up 0 bases and J gave up 0 bases; unmatched junction bases: 5. CDR3 length equals 17 residues. Germline V gene data show CDR1 as TSWWSYY and CDR2 as QGS. The CDR3 here is CALGELRWGMYTDKLIF. Here the CDR3 DNA reads TGTGCTCTTGGGGAACTACGCTGGGGGATGTACACCGATAAACTCATCTTT.

In the case of this clone: A far larger clone is off by one base, so a read error is likely. The sample contains more than one DNA sequence encoding this CDR3. The chain has TRDV2 and TRDJ3, with 10 bases matching TRDD3. As TCRdb names no J gene, one was assigned here on the basis of a DNA match to germline. The germline CDR1 and CDR2 sequences are GEAIGNYY and EKD. The length of the CDR3 is 19 residues. CDR3 region: CACDILGDALSWDTRQMFF. The CDR3 nucleotides are TGTGCCTGCGACATACTGGGGGATGCCCTCTCCTGGGACACCCGACAGATGTTTTTC.

On this clone: A far more abundant clone sits one base away, making this likely a read error. This CDR3 is also generated by other DNA sequences in the sample. The chain recombines TRDV1 with TRDJ1, with TRDD3 matching 12 bases. No J gene is reported in TCRdb; it was inferred here by comparing the DNA with germline. Germline V lookup: CDR1 TSWWSYY, CDR2 QGS. CDR3 length: 26 amino acids. The J segment lost 0 bases and the V segment lost 0 bases, leaving 29 bases of the junction unmatched. The DNA for the CDR3 is TGTGCTCTTGGGGAACTTGGGGTCCTACGCCCCCGTACTGGGGGATACCAAGAACTTCACACCGATAAACTCATCTTT. This codes for CALGELGVLRPRTGGYQELHTDKLIF.

In the case of this clone: A far larger clone differs by one base, so this is likely a read error. Other DNA sequences within the sample encode an identical CDR3. The V and J genes are TRDV1 and TRDJ1; 8 nucleotides agree with TRDD3. The J gene is absent in TCRdb and was assigned here via DNA matching to germline. CDR1 and CDR2 from the germline V gene are TSWWSYY and QGS. V lost 2 bases and J lost 6; bases outside the gene matches: 11. This CDR3 has 16 amino acids. Here the CDR3 DNA reads TGTGCTCTTGGGGAATCCTCCCGTACTGGGGGGTATAAACTCATCTTT. Its translation: CALGESSRTGGYKLIF.

Turning to this clone: A far larger clone is one base from this, pointing to a likely read error. This CDR3 is also generated by other DNA sequences in the sample. As DNA, the CDR3 is TGTGCCTGTGACCCGGTACCGACCGCCGTACTGGGGGATACGGAGGGGACCGATAAACTCATCTTT. The encoded protein is CACDPVPTAVLGDTEGTDKLIF. V is TRDV2 and J is TRDJ1; 13 bases align to TRDD3. The ends lost 3 bases at V and 2 bases at J; junction bases unmatched: 23. This CDR3 contains 22 residues. CDR1 and CDR2 (germline): GEAIGNYY, EKD.

Comment on this clone: For this DNA, TCRdb reports the protein of a much larger clone, which diverges at residue 11, most likely from a read error; the protein presented here is translated directly from the DNA. The V and J genes are TRDV1 and TRDJ1; no firm D call. The J gene, not given by TCRdb, was assigned here from a germline match of the nucleotide sequence. The CDR3 sequence is 16 residues long. Per the germline V gene, CDR1 is TSWWSYY and CDR2 is QGS. Trimming pared 2 bases from V and 6 bases from J, leaving 19 bases between. CDR3 loop: CALGEMGGGSRHKLIF. The CDR3 DNA reads as TGTGCTCTTGGGGAAATGGGTGGTGGATCTCGCCATAAACTCATCTTT.

The rearrangement links TRDV1 to TRDJ3, with D perhaps assigned TRDD2 or TRDD3 (7 bases each). No J gene is reported in TCRdb; it was inferred here by comparing the DNA with germline. The CDR3 is 19 residues long. V lost 5 bases and J 2 bases, leaving 19 bases between the germline ends. In germline, CDR1 is TSWWSYY, CDR2 QGS. CDR3 residues: CALGFPSSGDTWDTRQMFF. In DNA, the CDR3 is TGTGCTCTTGGGTTCCCTTCCTCAGGGGATACCTGGGACACCCGACAGATGTTTTTC.

This clone was recorded many times. TCRdb records a much larger clone's protein for this DNA, with a difference at residue 3 that likely arises from a read error; the protein given is the translation of the DNA. This chain joins TRDV1 and TRDJ1; 9 bases agree with TRDD3. Germline CDR1 and CDR2: TSWWSYY and QGS. The CDR3 length is 20 residues. The CDR3 nucleotides are TGTGCTCCTGGGGAGGCTAGGAGGCTGGGGGATCCTTGGTACACCGATAAACTCATCTTT. The encoded protein is CAPGEARRLGDPWYTDKLIF.

The chain links TRDV1 to TRDJ2; no clear D gene. The CDR3 runs 12 residues. Trimming cost V 3 bases and J 4 bases, with 3 bases left between them. Germline V gene lookup returns CDR1 TSWWSYY and CDR2 QGS. In DNA form, the CDR3 reads TGTGCTCTTGGGGAGGGGACAGCACAACTCTTCTTT. Residues: CALGEGTAQLFF.

The table lists this clone with a few counts. This likely reflects a read error, since a far larger clone is one base away. The same CDR3 also results from other DNA sequences found in this sample. The V gene is TRDV2, the J gene TRDJ3; TRDD3 aligns across 12 bases. TCRdb records no J gene; here it was assigned by comparing the DNA to germline. The ends lost 2 bases at V and 0 bases at J; junction bases unmatched: 4. Germline CDR1 reads GEAIGNYY; CDR2 reads EKD. The CDR3 length is 19 residues. DNA for the CDR3: TGTGCCTGTGACAGACTGGGGGATACCTGCTCCTGGGACACCCGACAGATGTTTTTC. Translation: CACDRLGDTCSWDTRQMFF.

This clone occurred a few times. TCRdb pairs this DNA with a much larger clone's protein that differs at residue 6, likely a read error; the protein shown was translated from the DNA. This chain links TRDV2 with TRDJ2; 7 positions agree with TRDD3. TCRdb leaves out the J gene; it was filled in here by matching the DNA to germline. This CDR3 is built from 14 residues. Germline CDR1 GEAIGNYY, CDR2 EKD. J gave up 5 bases and V 4 bases, and 6 bases lay outside the gene matches. In nucleotides, the CDR3 is TGTGCCTGTGATCCACGGGGGGATACAGCACAACTCTTCTTT. Protein sequence: CACDPRGDTAQLFF.